This TCR beta chain was retrieved from a study of blood T cell repertoires in COVID-19. The V end lost 5 bases, the J end lost 3 bases, and 11 bases lay between the germline ends. Germline V gene lookup returns CDR1 SGHRS and CDR2 YFSETQ. The CDR3 loop spans 13 amino acids. The table came from immunoSEQ multiplex PCR; TCRdb's copy has only in-frame clones and leaves some out. Among roughly 250,000 clones listed, more than 80% were seen once. V gene TRBV5-1 combines with J gene TRBJ1-1, with TRBD1 as a possible D gene (6 bases). The source is a middle-aged man who had been exposed to COVID-19. Sequencing used PBMCs or T cells enriched from blood (not recorded which). The CDR3 here is CASSGGAHTEAFF. As DNA, the CDR3 is TGCGCCAGCAGTGGGGGGGCGCACACTGAAGCTTTCTTT.